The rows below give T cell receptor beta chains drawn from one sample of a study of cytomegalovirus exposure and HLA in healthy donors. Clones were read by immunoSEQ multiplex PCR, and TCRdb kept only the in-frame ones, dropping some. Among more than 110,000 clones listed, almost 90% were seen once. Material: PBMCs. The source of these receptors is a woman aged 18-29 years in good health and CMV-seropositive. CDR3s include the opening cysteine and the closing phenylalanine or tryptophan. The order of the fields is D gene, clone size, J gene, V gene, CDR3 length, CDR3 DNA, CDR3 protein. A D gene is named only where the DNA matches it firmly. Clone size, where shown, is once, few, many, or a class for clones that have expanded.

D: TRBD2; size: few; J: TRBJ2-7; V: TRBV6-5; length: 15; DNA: TGTGCCAGCAGTAGACTAGCGGGGTCACAATACGAGCAGTACTTC; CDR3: CASSRLAGSQYEQYF
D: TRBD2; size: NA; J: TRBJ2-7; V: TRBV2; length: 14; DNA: TGTGCCAGCAGCCCTAGCGGATATCTACGCGAGCAGTACTTC; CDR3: CASSPSGYLREQYF
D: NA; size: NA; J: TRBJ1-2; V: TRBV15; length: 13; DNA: TGTGCCACCGGGCGGGGCGTGGGCTATGGCTACACCTTC; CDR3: CATGRGVGYGYTF
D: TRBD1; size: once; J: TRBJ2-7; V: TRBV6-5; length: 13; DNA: TGTGCCAGCAGTCTACAGGGGATTTACGAGCAGTACTTC; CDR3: CASSLQGIYEQYF
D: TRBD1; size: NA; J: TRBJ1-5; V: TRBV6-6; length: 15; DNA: TGTGCCAGCAGCTCCGGGACAGCAAGCAATCAGCCCCAGCATTTT; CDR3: CASSSGTASNQPQHF
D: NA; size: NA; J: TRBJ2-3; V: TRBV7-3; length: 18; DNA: TGTGCCAGCAGCCCATCCTCGGGGGCGGGGGTATTTGGAGATACGCAGTATTTT; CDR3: CASSPSSGAGVFGDTQYF
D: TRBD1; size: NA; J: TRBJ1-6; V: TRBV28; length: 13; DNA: TGTGCCACGGACAGGGGGCGGTATTCACCCCTCCACTTT; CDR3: CATDRGRYSPLHF
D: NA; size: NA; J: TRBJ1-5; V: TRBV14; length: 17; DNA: TGTGCCAGCAGCCAAGATCTGTGGCAGACAAGCAATCAGCCCCAGCATTTT; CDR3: CASSQDLWQTSNQPQHF
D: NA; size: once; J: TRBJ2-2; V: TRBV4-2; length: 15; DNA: TGTGCCAGCAGCCAAACCGGACTACCCACCGGGGAGCTGTTTTTT; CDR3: CASSQTGLPTGELFF
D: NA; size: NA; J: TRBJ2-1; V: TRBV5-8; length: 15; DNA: TGTGCCAGCAGCTTTCGGGGTGACACGTACAATGAGCAGTTCTTC; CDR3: CASSFRGDTYNEQFF
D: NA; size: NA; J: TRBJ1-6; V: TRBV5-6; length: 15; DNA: TGTGCCAGCAGCAACAGGAACTCCTATAATTCACCCCTCCACTTT; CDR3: CASSNRNSYNSPLHF
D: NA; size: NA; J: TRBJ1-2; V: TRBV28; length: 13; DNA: TGTGCCAGCAGTACCGGGACAAAAGGTGGCTACACCTTC; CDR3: CASSTGTKGGYTF
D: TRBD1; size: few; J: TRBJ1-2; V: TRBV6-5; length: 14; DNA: TGTGCCAGCAGTCCGCGACAGGGAAGGGAGGGCTACACCTTC; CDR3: CASSPRQGREGYTF
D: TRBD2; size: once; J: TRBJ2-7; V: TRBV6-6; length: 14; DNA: TGTGCCAGCAGTTGGGTAGCGGGGGGGCTTGAGCAGTACTTC; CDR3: CASSWVAGGLEQYF
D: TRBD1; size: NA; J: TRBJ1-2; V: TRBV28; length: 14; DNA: TGTGCCAGCAGTTTGGGCAGGGGGGACTATGGCTACACCTTC; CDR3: CASSLGRGDYGYTF
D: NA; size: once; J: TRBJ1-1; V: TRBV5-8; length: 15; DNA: TGTGCCAGCAGCCGGGGAACATGGCTGAACACTGAAGCTTTCTTT; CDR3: CASSRGTWLNTEAFF
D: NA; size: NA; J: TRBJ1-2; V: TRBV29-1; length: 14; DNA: TGCAGCGTTGAAGTCGCAGGGGCGAACTATGGCTACACCTTC; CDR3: CSVEVAGANYGYTF
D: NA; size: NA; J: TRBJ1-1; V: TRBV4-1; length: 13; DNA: TGCGCCAGCAGCCAAGTGAGGAACACTGAAGCTTTCTTT; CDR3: CASSQVRNTEAFF
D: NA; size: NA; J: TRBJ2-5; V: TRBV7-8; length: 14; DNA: TGTGCCAGCAGCTTAGCCGGGCGGGGAGAGACCCAGTACTTC; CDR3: CASSLAGRGETQYF
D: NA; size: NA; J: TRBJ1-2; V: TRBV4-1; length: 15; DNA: TGCGCCAGCAGCCGAGCCGACAGTGGATCTTACGGCTACACCTTC; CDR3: CASSRADSGSYGYTF
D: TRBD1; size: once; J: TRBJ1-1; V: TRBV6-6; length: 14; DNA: TGTGCCAGCAGTTGGGACAGGGGGGGAACTGAAGCTTTCTTT; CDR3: CASSWDRGGTEAFF
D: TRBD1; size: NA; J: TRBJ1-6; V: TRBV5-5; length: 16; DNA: TGTGCCAGCAGCTTGGTTCCCGACAGGGGGCAATCACCCCTCCACTTT; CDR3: CASSLVPDRGQSPLHF